This is a list of T cell receptor beta chains from one sample in a study of T cell responses to AZD1222 COVID-19 vaccine. Assay used: immunoSEQ multiplex PCR; TCRdb lists only in-frame clones, some missing. This sample has 210,000 or so clones; about 92% occur once, and the top ten carry roughly 1%. Sequenced material: peripheral blood, taken on day 0 of MenACWY control vaccination. These receptors all come from an adult in good health. The conserved cysteine and the conserved F or W are not part of the CDR3 here. Rows give clone size only sometimes, using once, few, many, or a class for an expanded clone.

TRBV11-1,-,TRBJ1-1,ASSLGGHHTEAF
TRBV4-1,-,TRBJ2-5,ASSPWVLAGPETQY
TRBV5-4,-,TRBJ1-1,ASRPGQGMNTEAF
TRBV6-5,-,TRBJ1-1,ASSIQGAGAEAF
TRBV29-1,-,TRBJ1-1,SVVTGFLGEAF
TRBV19,-,TRBJ2-1,ASSSGLRSYNEQF
TRBV12-3/TRBV12-4,-,TRBJ1-4,ASSLAGREKLF
TRBV5-4,-,TRBJ2-1,ASSGEGRSSYNEQF
TRBV19,-,TRBJ2-3,ASRLAGGTDTQY
TRBV5-4,-,TRBJ1-3,ASSLAGANGNTIY
TRBV7-2,-,TRBJ1-5,ASSSGTHNQPQH
TRBV2,-,TRBJ1-2,ARTGDYGYT
TRBV30,-,TRBJ1-5,AWSPQGRQPQH
TRBV5-6,once,TRBJ2-3,ASSSGGQADTQY
TRBV5-5,-,TRBJ1-5,ASSLEQGWPH
TRBV6-2/TRBV6-3,-,TRBJ2-1,ASSFLAGSFNEQF
TRBV5-4,few,TRBJ2-2,ASSQRGGINTGELF
TRBV28,once,TRBJ1-6,ASSLAGRAGSPLH
TRBV2,few,TRBJ1-2,ASSDRGQEHYGYT
TRBV19,-,TRBJ2-7,ASSIGRNRGEQY
TRBV6-5,-,TRBJ2-1,ASRPRDRVYNEQF
TRBV5-1,once,TRBJ1-2,ASSEGPQGNYGYT
TRBV19,-,TRBJ1-4,ASSRDGSTNEKLF
TRBV19,-,TRBJ1-5,ASSLVGSNQPQH
TRBV25-1,few,TRBJ1-2,ASSIPGQAYGYT
TRBV30,once,TRBJ1-1,AWRGDRLPNTEAF
TRBV7-8,-,TRBJ1-3,ASTTTTARTGNTIY
TRBV19,-,TRBJ2-7,ASRQAGASYEQY
TRBV7-9,-,TRBJ2-3,ASSLAGSTDTQY
TRBV19,once,TRBJ2-3,ASSTRQVGTDTQY
TRBV19,-,TRBJ1-1,ASSIDIPAGNTEAF
TRBV5-1,-,TRBJ1-5,ASSSDGQPNQPQH
TRBV19,-,TRBJ2-7,ASSIARGQTYEQY
TRBV5-4,-,TRBJ1-1,ASSRGAGNTEAF
TRBV27,-,TRBJ1-1,ASSLYGNTEAF
TRBV4-1,-,TRBJ2-7,ASSQGTGGHRQY
TRBV5-4,-,TRBJ1-2,ASSLPGQGNGYT
TRBV6-1,-,TRBJ2-7,ASSERTGGWYEQY
TRBV7-8,-,TRBJ2-7,ASSVIRGQVHEQY
TRBV3-1/TRBV3-2,once,TRBJ1-2,ASSQGGTGGGYT
TRBV4-1,-,TRBJ1-2,ASSQDSLYYGYT
TRBV4-2,-,TRBJ2-1,ASSRVRGDTKSRGLEGNEQF
TRBV6-6,-,TRBJ2-5,ASSPSETQY
TRBV12-3/TRBV12-4,-,TRBJ2-1,ASSKTRVNEQF
TRBV5-4,-,TRBJ2-3,ASSWGGSTDTQY
TRBV6-4,-,TRBJ1-6,ASSGRTGRRLH
TRBV3-1/TRBV3-2,-,TRBJ2-3,ASRPSSGRTDTQY
TRBV7-2,-,TRBJ1-1,ASSLAPGHFTEAF
TRBV6-4,-,TRBJ2-7,ARPQGFSYEQY
TRBV19,-,TRBJ1-6,ASSSGRQLNSPLH
TRBV4-3,-,TRBJ2-6,ASSQEPMGGPGANVLT
TRBV4-3,-,TRBJ2-3,ASSLAGGTDTQY
TRBV11-2,few,TRBJ2-2,ASSRQGAGWELF
TRBV12-3/TRBV12-4,-,TRBJ1-5,ASNLGWQPQH
TRBV4-1,-,TRBJ1-2,ASSQLTGYTGYYGYT
TRBV27,-,TRBJ2-1,ATSDYTYNEQF
TRBV3-1/TRBV3-2,-,TRBJ1-2,ASSHEGTPDSNYGYT
TRBV4-2,once,TRBJ1-2,ASSQVQEAYGYT